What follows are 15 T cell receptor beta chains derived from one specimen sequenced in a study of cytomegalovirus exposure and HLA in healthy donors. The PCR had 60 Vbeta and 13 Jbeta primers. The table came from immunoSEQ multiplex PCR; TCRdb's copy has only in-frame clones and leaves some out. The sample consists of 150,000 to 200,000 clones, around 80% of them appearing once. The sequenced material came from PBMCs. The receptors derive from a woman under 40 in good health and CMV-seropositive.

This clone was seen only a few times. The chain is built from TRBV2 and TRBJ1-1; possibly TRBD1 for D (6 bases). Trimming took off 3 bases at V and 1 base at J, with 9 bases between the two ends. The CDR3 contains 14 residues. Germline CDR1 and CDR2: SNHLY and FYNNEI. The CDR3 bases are TGTGCCAGCAGTGAGGCAGGGGAGAACACTGAAGCTTTCTTT. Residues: CASSEAGENTEAFF.

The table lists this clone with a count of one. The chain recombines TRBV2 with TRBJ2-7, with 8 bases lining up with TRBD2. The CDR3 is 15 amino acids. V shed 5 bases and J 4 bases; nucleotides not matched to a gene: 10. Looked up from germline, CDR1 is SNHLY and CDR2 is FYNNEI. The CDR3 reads CASSSERGINYEQYF. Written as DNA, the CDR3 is TGTGCCAGCAGTTCAGAGCGGGGGATAAATTACGAGCAGTACTTC.

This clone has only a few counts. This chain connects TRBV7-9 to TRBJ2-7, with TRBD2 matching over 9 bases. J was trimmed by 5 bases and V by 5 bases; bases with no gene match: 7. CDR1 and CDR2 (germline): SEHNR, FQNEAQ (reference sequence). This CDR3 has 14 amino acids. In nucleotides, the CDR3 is TGTGCCAGCAGCCCCTCGGCGGGGGGGAACGAGCAGTACTTC. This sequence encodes CASSPSAGGNEQYF.

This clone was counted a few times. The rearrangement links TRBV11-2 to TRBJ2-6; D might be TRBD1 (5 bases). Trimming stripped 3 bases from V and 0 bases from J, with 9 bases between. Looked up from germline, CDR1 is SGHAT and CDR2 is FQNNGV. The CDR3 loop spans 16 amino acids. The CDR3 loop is CASSFPGSSGANVLTF. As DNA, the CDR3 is TGTGCCAGCAGCTTCCCAGGGTCCTCTGGGGCCAACGTCCTGACTTTC. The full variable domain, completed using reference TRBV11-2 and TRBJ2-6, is EAGVAQSPRYKIIEKRQSVAFWCNPISGHATLYWYQQILGQGPKLLIQFQNNGVVDDSQLPKDRFSAERLKGVDSTLKIQPAKLEDSAVYLCASSFPGSSGANVLTFGAGSRLTVL.

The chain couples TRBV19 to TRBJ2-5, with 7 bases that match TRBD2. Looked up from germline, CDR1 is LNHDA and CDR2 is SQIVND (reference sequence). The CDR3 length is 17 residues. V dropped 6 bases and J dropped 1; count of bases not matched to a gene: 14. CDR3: CASSFGGASGGQETQYF. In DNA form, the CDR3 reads TGTGCCAGTAGCTTTGGCGGGGCTAGCGGAGGCCAAGAGACCCAGTACTTC.

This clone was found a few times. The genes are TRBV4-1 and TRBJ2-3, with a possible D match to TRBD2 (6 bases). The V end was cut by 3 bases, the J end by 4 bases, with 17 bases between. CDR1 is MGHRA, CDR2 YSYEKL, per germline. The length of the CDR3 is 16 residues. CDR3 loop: CASSHQAGGRADTQYF. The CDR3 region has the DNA TGCGCCAGCAGCCATCAAGCGGGTGGAAGGGCAGATACGCAGTATTTT.

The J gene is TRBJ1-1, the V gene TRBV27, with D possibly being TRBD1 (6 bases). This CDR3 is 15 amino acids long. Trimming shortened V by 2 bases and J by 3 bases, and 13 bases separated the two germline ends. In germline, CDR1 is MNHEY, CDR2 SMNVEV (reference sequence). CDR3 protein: CASSLVPGAHTEAFF. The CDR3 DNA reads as TGTGCCAGCAGTTTAGTCCCAGGGGCTCACACTGAAGCTTTCTTT.

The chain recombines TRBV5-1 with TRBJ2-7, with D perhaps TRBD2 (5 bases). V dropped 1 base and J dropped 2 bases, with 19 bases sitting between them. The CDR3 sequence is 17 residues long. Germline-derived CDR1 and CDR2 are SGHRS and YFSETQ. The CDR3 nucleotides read TGCGCCAGCAGCTTGAGGGCAGTAGCGCCCAAACCCTACGAGCAGTACTTC. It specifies CASSLRAVAPKPYEQYF.

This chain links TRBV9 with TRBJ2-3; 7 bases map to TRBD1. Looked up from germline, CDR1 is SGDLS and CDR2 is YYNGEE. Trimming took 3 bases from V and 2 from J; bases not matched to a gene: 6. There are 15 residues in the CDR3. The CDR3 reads CASSAWDRNTDTQYF. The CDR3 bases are TGTGCCAGCAGCGCTTGGGACAGAAACACAGATACGCAGTATTTT.

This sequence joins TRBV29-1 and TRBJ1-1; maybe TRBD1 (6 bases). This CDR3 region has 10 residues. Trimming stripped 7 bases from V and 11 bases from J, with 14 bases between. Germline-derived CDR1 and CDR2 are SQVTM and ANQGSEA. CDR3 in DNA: TGCAGCGCTACGGGACAAGGGGCTTTCTTT. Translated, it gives CSATGQGAFF.

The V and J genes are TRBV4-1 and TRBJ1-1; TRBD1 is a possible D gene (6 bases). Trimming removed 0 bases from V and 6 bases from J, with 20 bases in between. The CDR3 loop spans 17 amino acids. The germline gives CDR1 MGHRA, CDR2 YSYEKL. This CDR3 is CASSQDRTAGVNAEAFF. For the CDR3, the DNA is TGCGCCAGCAGCCAAGACCGGACAGCCGGGGTCAACGCTGAAGCTTTCTTT.

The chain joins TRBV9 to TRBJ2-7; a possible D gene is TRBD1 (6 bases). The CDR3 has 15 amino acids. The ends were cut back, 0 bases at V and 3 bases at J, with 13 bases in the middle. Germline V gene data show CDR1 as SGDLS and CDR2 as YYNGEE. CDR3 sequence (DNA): TGTGCCAGCAGCGTAGATACGGACAGTATCTACGAGCAGTACTTC. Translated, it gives CASSVDTDSIYEQYF.

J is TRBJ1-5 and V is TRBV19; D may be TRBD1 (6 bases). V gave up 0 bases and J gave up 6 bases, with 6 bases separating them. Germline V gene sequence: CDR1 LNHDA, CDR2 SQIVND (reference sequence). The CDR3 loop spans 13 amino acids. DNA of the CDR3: TGTGCCAGTAGTATAGAAGGGGGTCAGCCCCAGCATTTT. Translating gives CASSIEGGQPQHF.

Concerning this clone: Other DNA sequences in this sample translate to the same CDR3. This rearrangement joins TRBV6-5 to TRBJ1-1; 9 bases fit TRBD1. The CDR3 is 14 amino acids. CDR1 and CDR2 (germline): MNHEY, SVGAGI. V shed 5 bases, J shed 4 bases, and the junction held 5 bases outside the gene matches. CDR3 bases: TGTGCCAGCAGTCCCCTGGACAGGGGCACTGAAGCTTTCTTT. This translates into CASSPLDRGTEAFF.

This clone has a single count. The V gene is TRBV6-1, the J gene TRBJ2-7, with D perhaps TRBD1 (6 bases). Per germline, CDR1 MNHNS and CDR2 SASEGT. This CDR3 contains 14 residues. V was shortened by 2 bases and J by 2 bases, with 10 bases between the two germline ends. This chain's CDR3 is CASSEQYRAYEQYF. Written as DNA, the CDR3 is TGTGCCAGCAGTGAACAGTACAGGGCCTACGAGCAGTACTTC.